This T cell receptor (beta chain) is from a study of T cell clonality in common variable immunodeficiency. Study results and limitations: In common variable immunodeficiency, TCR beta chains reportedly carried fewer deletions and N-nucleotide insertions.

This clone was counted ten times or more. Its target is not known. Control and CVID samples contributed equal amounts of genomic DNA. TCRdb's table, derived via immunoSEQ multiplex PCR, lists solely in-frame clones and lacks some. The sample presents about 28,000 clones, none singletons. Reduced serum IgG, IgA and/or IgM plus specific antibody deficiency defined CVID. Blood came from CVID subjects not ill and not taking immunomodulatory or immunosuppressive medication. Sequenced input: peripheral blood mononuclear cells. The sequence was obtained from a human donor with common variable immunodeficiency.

The CDR3 DNA, read in part, is TGTGCCAGCAGCCCGACCCCTGACAGGGACAATGAG. It specifies CASSPTPDRDNE. Given in full, the CDR3 is CASSPTPDRDNEQFF. The chain links TRBV11-3 to TRBJ2-1, with 7 nucleotides matching TRBD1. With the read ending 3 residues before the CDR3 end, the germline J gene is used to fill in that end. Germline CDR1 and CDR2: SGHNT and YENEEA. Trimming took 5 bases from V and 5 from J; bases not matched to a gene: 9. The CDR3 totals 15 residues.